Below, 22 T cell receptor beta chains from the same sample are listed, as sequenced in a study of T cells in Graves' hyperthyroidism and ophthalmopathy (dated 2019 in TCRdb). The library was prepared using multiplex PCR. The sequencing machine was an Illumina HiSeq 2000. TCR beta CDR3 regions were amplified from RNA transcripts. The first round of RT-PCR for the TCR CDR3 was performed with the HTBI primer set and the Qiagen OneStep RT-PCR kit. TCRdb redid the processing of the public reads, applying fastp at Q25 and MiXCR, and retained in-frame beta chains. Records with the same CDR3 protein are collapsed into one entry carrying the most frequent genes and DNA. For this sample there are 700,000 or so distinct CDR3 sequences; 16% appear just once. The ten top clones hold around 7.7% of the sample. The specimen sequenced was blood. These TCRs come from a man between 18 and 35 years old with Graves' hyperthyroidism.

V is TRBV20-1 and J is TRBJ2-3, with TRBD2 matching 7 bases. CDR1 and CDR2 from the germline V gene are DFQATT and SNEGSKA (reference sequence). The V gene end was trimmed by 3 bases and the J gene end by 2 bases; junction bases not matched to a gene: 8. The CDR3 covers 15 residues. The CDR3 loop is CSARKTSSYTDTQYF. For the CDR3, the DNA is TGCAGTGCTAGGAAGACTAGCAGCTACACAGATACGCAGTATTTT.

This rearrangement joins TRBV19 to TRBJ2-7; TRBD2 matches 8 bases. Per germline, CDR1 LNHDA and CDR2 SQIVND (reference sequence). The junction had 8 bases not matched to a gene; V was cut back by 5 bases and J by 2 bases. This CDR3 spans 15 amino acids. The CDR3 DNA sequence: TGTGCCAGTAGTGTACTAGCGGCCACCACCTACGAGCAGTACTTC. Encoded protein: CASSVLAATTYEQYF. Combining the CDR3 with reference TRBV19 and TRBJ2-7 gives the whole variable domain DGGITQSPKYLFRKEGQNVTLSCEQNLNHDAMYWYRQDPGQGLRLIYYSQIVNDFQKGDIAEGYSVSREKKESFPLTVTSAQKNPTAFYLCASSVLAATTYEQYFGPGTRLTVT.

The chain links TRBV6-2 or TRBV6-3 to TRBJ1-1; D gene unclear. Trimming stripped 4 bases from V and 1 base from J, with 13 bases between. This CDR3 spans 15 amino acids. Germline CDR1 is MNHEY and CDR2 is SVGEGT. DNA for the CDR3: TGTGCCAGCAGTTCTCCCGCACCTCCGAACACTGAAGCTTTCTTT. Translating it yields CASSSPAPPNTEAFF.

This clonotype was counted a few times. The chain combines TRBV19 with TRBJ1-6; 7 bases align to TRBD1. This CDR3 has 10 residues. Trimming cost V 10 bases and J 14 bases; bases outside gene matches: 5. In germline, CDR1 is LNHDA, CDR2 SQIVND (reference sequence). CDR3 in DNA: TGTGCCACCCGACAGGGTACCCTCCACTTT. Translated: CATRQGTLHF. The variable domain in full, completed from reference TRBV19 and TRBJ1-6, reads DGGITQSPKYLFRKEGQNVTLSCEQNLNHDAMYWYRQDPGQGLRLIYYSQIVNDFQKGDIAEGYSVSREKKESFPLTVTSAQKNPTAFYLCATRQGTLHFGNGTRLTVT.

This clonotype was seen repeatedly, ten times or more. The chain has TRBV6-9 and TRBJ2-3; a possible D gene is TRBD1 (5 bases). V lost 2 bases, J lost 1 base, and 10 bases lay in between. This CDR3 spans 15 amino acids. The germline gives CDR1 MNHGY, CDR2 SVAAGI. The CDR3 DNA reads as TGTGCCAGCAGTTATCAGGGCGCGGGCACAGATACGCAGTATTTT. Translation: CASSYQGAGTDTQYF.

The V call is TRBV18, the J call TRBJ2-7, with TRBD2 matching over 8 bases. Germline assignment: CDR1 KGHSH and CDR2 LQKENI. The CDR3 contains 14 residues. The J segment lost 4 bases and the V segment lost 8 bases, leaving 10 bases of the junction unmatched. CDR3 nucleotide sequence: TGTGCCAGCCGCCGCCTAGCGGGCCCTTACGAGCAGTACTTC. It codes for CASRRLAGPYEQYF. Looking up the rest from reference TRBV18 and TRBJ2-7 gives the full variable domain: NAGVMQNPRHLVRRRGQEARLRCSPMKGHSHVYWYRQLPEEGLKFMVYLQKENIIDESGMPKERFSAEFPKEGPSILRIQQVVRGDSAAYFCASRRLAGPYEQYFGPGTRLTVT.

This clonotype was counted many times. The chain employs TRBV28 and TRBJ2-2; D gene unclear. The CDR3 runs to 15 residues. Looked up from germline, CDR1 is MDHEN and CDR2 is SYDVKM. With 8 bases removed from V and 0 bases from J, the gap between germline ends came to 13 bases. The chain's CDR3 is CASSSGGANTGELFF. The CDR3, as DNA: TGTGCCAGCTCTTCGGGCGGAGCGAACACCGGGGAGCTGTTTTTT.

This clonotype was observed many times. As DNA, the CDR3 is TGCGCCAGCAGCGAGACAGGGTTCTCTGGCTACACCTTC. It codes for CASSETGFSGYTF. The V call is TRBV5-1, the J call TRBJ1-2, with 7 bases fitting TRBD1. V lost 4 bases and J lost 7; bases outside the gene matches: 7. CDR1 and CDR2 from the germline V gene are SGHRS and YFSETQ. The CDR3 is 13 amino acids.

The rearrangement joins TRBV4-1 to TRBJ2-1, with 10 bases matching TRBD2. The CDR3 sequence is 18 residues long. Germline CDR1 and CDR2: MGHRA and YSYEKL. V dropped 4 bases and J dropped 2; count of bases not matched to a gene: 11. CDR3 in DNA: TGCGCCAGCAGCCCAACTAGTAGGGGACTAGCGACCTACAATGAGCAGTTCTTC. Protein sequence: CASSPTSRGLATYNEQFF.

This clonotype was seen ten or more times. CDR3: CATSRDGPGSNQPQHF. CDR3 DNA: TGTGCCACCAGCAGAGATGGTCCAGGAAGCAATCAGCCCCAGCATTTT. The chain combines TRBV15 with TRBJ1-5, with D uncertain. The V gene lost 0 bases and the J gene lost 1 base, with 10 bases spanning the gap. CDR3 length: 16 amino acids. Per the germline V gene, CDR1 is LNHNV and CDR2 is YYDKDF (reference sequence).

The chain is built from TRBV4-1 and TRBJ1-1; 8 nucleotides align to TRBD1. CDR3 length: 15 residues. The V gene end was trimmed by 3 bases and the J gene end by 6 bases; junction bases not matched to a gene: 9. Germline CDR1 and CDR2: MGHRA and YSYEKL. The CDR3 protein is CASSQGQVGKPEAFF. The CDR3 DNA is TGCGCCAGCAGCCAGGGACAGGTCGGTAAGCCTGAAGCTTTCTTT.

This clonotype was detected a few times. The chain employs TRBV5-4 and TRBJ2-7; TRBD2 is a possible D gene (6 bases). This CDR3 has 17 residues. Trimming left V 2 bases short and J 0 bases short, with 18 bases between. Germline lookup yields CDR1 SGHNT and CDR2 YYREEE (reference sequence). The CDR3 region is CASSFGGNSPSSYEQYF. The CDR3 nucleotides are TGTGCCAGCAGCTTTGGCGGGAATTCTCCCTCCTCCTACGAGCAGTACTTC.

This clonotype showed up many times. The chain carries TRBV10-3 and TRBJ2-1; D is uncertain. The CDR3 is 12 residues long. Germline V CDR1 and CDR2: ENHRY, SYGVKD. V was clipped by 6 bases and J by 9 bases, with 12 bases between them. The CDR3 reads CAIRGLVGEQFF. CDR3 in DNA: TGTGCCATCAGGGGTTTGGTTGGTGAGCAGTTCTTC.

CDR3 in DNA: TGTGCCACCAGTGCTGGTAGCGGGAACACCGGGGAGCTGTTTTTT. Amino acids: CATSAGSGNTGELFF. The chain uses TRBV24-1 and TRBJ2-2; perhaps TRBD2 as D (6 bases). V was pared by 5 bases and J by 1 base, with 10 bases between. Germline lookup yields CDR1 KGHDR and CDR2 SFDVKD. There are 15 residues in the CDR3.

This clonotype showed up just a few times. The V call is TRBV12-3 or TRBV12-4, the J call TRBJ1-2; 8 bases line up with TRBD1. The CDR3 runs to 14 residues. Trimming removed 6 bases from V and 0 bases from J; junction bases left unmatched: 3. CDR3 sequence: CASSPDRANYGYTF. In DNA, the CDR3 is TGTGCCAGCAGCCCGGACAGGGCTAACTATGGCTACACCTTC.

This clonotype was counted many times. The gene calls are TRBV2 and TRBJ2-5, with D perhaps TRBD1 (6 bases). The germline V and J ends were trimmed by 4 bases and 5 bases, with 17 bases remaining between them. CDR1 is SNHLY and CDR2 is FYNNEI in the germline V gene. The CDR3 consists of 15 residues. In DNA, the CDR3 is TGTGCCAGCAGTGGGCCGGGACACCCCAAGGAGACCCAGTACTTC. Its protein is CASSGPGHPKETQYF.

This clonotype was recorded many times. This rearrangement joins TRBV30 to TRBJ2-2; 8 bases agree with TRBD1. J was trimmed by 6 bases and V by 2 bases; bases with no gene match: 5. The V gene's germline CDR1 is GTSNPN and CDR2 SVGIG (reference sequence). The CDR3 sequence is 14 residues long. CDR3 sequence: CAWSSQGAAGELFF. CDR3 bases: TGTGCCTGGAGTAGCCAGGGGGCCGCCGGGGAGCTGTTTTTT.

There are a few counts of this clonotype. The V and J genes are TRBV28 and TRBJ1-6; D not certain. This CDR3 is 16 amino acids long. From germline, CDR1 is MDHEN and CDR2 SYDVKM. The V gene lost 6 bases and the J gene lost 9 bases, with 21 bases spanning the gap. The CDR3 sequence: CASSSHGTFVGSPLHF. The CDR3 DNA follows: TGTGCCAGCAGCAGTCACGGCACCTTTGTCGGTTCACCCCTCCACTTT.

This clonotype was detected many times. V and J are TRBV7-2 and TRBJ2-1; 8 positions match TRBD2. J gave up 3 bases and V 5 bases, and 9 bases lay outside the gene matches. The CDR3 has 16 residues. The germline gives CDR1 SGHTA, CDR2 FQGNSA. CDR3 bases: TGTGCCAGCAGCCTCCGTTTGAGCGGGGGCTACAATGAGCAGTTCTTC. It encodes CASSLRLSGGYNEQFF.

V is TRBV29-1 and J is TRBJ2-7; TRBD1 is a possible D gene (5 bases). The CDR3 length is 11 residues. The V end lost 4 bases, the J end lost 4 bases, and 8 bases lay between the germline ends. The germline V gene has CDR1 SQVTM and CDR2 ANQGSEA. The CDR3 is CSVADRYEQYF. The CDR3 DNA is TGCAGCGTTGCCGACAGATACGAGCAGTACTTC.

V usage is TRBV9 and J usage is TRBJ1-1; no clear D. Germline CDR1 reads SGDLS; CDR2 reads YYNGEE. The CDR3 consists of 17 residues. V was pared by 3 bases and J by 1 base, with 19 bases between. The CDR3 loop reads CASSGLRFRQANTEAFF. CDR3 DNA: TGTGCCAGCAGCGGTCTAAGGTTCCGGCAGGCGAACACTGAAGCTTTCTTT.

Only a few counts were recorded for this clonotype. V gene TRBV20-1 combines with J gene TRBJ1-2; 8 bases are shared with TRBD1. The trim removed 5 bases at V and 6 bases at J, leaving 11 bases unmatched. Germline V CDR1 and CDR2: DFQATT, SNEGSKA (reference sequence). CDR3 size: 14 residues. CDR3 amino acids: CSALTTGDRNGYTF. DNA of the CDR3: TGCAGTGCTCTAACGACAGGGGACCGGAATGGCTACACCTTC.